Listed below are T cell receptor beta chains from one sample, sequenced in a study of blood T cell repertoires in COVID-19. Profiled with immunoSEQ multiplex PCR; TCRdb holds only in-frame clones, not every one. The sample has 95,000 or so clones, 79% seen once. Sequencing was carried out using peripheral blood. The receptors derive from a woman older than 75 with active or convalescent COVID-19. The CDR3 runs from the conserved cysteine through the conserved F or W. Fields, in order: CDR3 length, clone size, J gene, V gene, D gene, CDR3 DNA, CDR3 protein. The D gene is left open where the match is weak. Clone sizes are given selectively: once, few, many, or a class where the clone is expanded.

>14|.|TRBJ2-1|TRBV18|.
TGTGCCAGCTCACCACTCACCGGGAGAGGGGAGCAGTTCTTC
CASSPLTGRGEQFF
>15|.|TRBJ2-7|TRBV19|TRBD1
TGTGCCAGTAGTCCCGGGACAGGAAGCTCCTACGAGCAGTACTTC
CASSPGTGSSYEQYF
>17|.|TRBJ1-4|TRBV2|.
TGTGCCAGCAGTGATCCATCCGGGAGCGCAACTAATGAAAAACTGTTTTTT
CASSDPSGSATNEKLFF
>14|.|TRBJ2-2|TRBV5-1|.
TGTGCCAGCAGCCTGGACAGTAACACCGGGGAGCTGTTTTTT
CASSLDSNTGELFF
>15|.|TRBJ2-1|TRBV14|.
TGTGCCAGCAGCCGCCGCGGCCTAGCGATCGATGAGCAGTTCTTC
CASSRRGLAIDEQFF
>13|.|TRBJ1-5|TRBV6-5|TRBD1
TGTGCCAGCAGCCAGGACAGGGTTCAGCCCCAGCATTTT
CASSQDRVQPQHF
>15|.|TRBJ2-7|TRBV2|.
TGTGCCAGCAGTGAGGTTAGACAGTCCCTCTACGAGCAGTACTTC
CASSEVRQSLYEQYF
>13|.|TRBJ2-1|TRBV10-3|TRBD1
TGTGCCATCAGTGAGTGGACAGGGGTCGAGCAGTTCTTC
CAISEWTGVEQFF
>14|.|TRBJ1-5|TRBV30|TRBD1
TGTGCCTGGAGTGTAACAGGGGGGGATCAGCCCCAGCATTTT
CAWSVTGGDQPQHF
>14|.|TRBJ1-3|TRBV6-5|.
TGTGCCAGCAGTTACTCACAGTCATCTGCCTCGCCATATTTT
CASSYSQSSASPYF
>13|.|TRBJ2-2|TRBV29-1|TRBD2
TGCAGCGCTGCTACTAGCGGCACCGGGGAGCTGTTTTTT
CSAATSGTGELFF
>14|.|TRBJ2-1|TRBV14|.
TGTGCCAGCAGCCAATTCCCCCCGTACAATGAGCAGTTCTTC
CASSQFPPYNEQFF
>14|.|TRBJ2-5|TRBV7-2|TRBD1
TGTGCCAGCAGCGTTACAGGGGTGCACGAGACCCAGTACTTC
CASSVTGVHETQYF
>13|.|TRBJ2-5|TRBV5-1|TRBD1
TGCGCCAGCAGTATCAGGGGGTTCGGGACCCAGTACTTC
CASSIRGFGTQYF
>15|once|TRBJ1-1|TRBV5-6|.
TGTGCCAGCAGCAACCGACCGCCCAGAGGCACTGAAGCTTTCTTT
CASSNRPPRGTEAFF
>15|once|TRBJ2-1|TRBV11-2|.
TGTGCCAGCAGCCGTATTGCCCCCGGGGACAATGAGCAGTTCTTC
CASSRIAPGDNEQFF
>15|few|TRBJ1-6|TRBV3-1/TRBV3-2|.
TGTGCCAGCAGCCAAGCTTCAGGGGTTTATTCACCCCTCCACTTT
CASSQASGVYSPLHF
>16|.|TRBJ1-2|TRBV7-9|TRBD1
TGTGCCAGCAGCCATAACCTAGGACAGGGCGTATATGGCTACACCTTC
CASSHNLGQGVYGYTF